This T cell receptor (beta chain) was obtained from a study of T-cell reconstitution after alpha-beta-depleted transplantation in children (dated by TCRdb to between 2015 and 2016). For the wider study: The study quantitatively tracked T-cell immune reconstitution after TCRalphabeta/CD19-depleted allogeneic hematopoietic cell transplantation in children using TCR repertoire profiling. Results the study describes overall, beyond this receptor: The apparently early alphabetaT-cell count recovery about two months after transplant was reportedly dependent on only several hundred rapidly expanded clones derived from non-depleted graft cells. In some patients, the high TCRbeta diversity seen at day 60 was put down to recipient T cells and intrathymic progenitors that had survived conditioning. Over the following months the frequencies of hyperexpanded clones went down, and after one year T-cell counts and TCRbeta diversity were mostly credited to newly produced T cells.

The method was PCR. The sequencer was an Illumina HiSeq 2500. Molecular barcoding was employed in the preparation of TCR libraries, with unique molecular identifiers being used to normalize TCRbeta repertoire quantification. TCRdb handled the public reads itself, with Q25 trimming in fastp and clone calling in MiXCR, and kept productive beta chains. Each record represents a unique CDR3 protein, reported with the most common genes and DNA among its rows. The sample yields 450,000 to 600,000 distinct CDR3 sequences; under 12% were counted once. The top ten constitute 2% to 2.5% of the sample. The sample's treatment or condition, from its label and the paper: allogeneic hematopoietic cell transplantation with graft depleted of TCRalphabeta T cells and CD19 B cells. The transplant recipients were children given TCRalphabeta/CD19-depleted allogeneic hematopoietic cell grafts. This clonotype was recorded many times. Its antigen is not yet known. Per-base qualities were not stored, and no clone one base away is much larger.

At the junction V is shortened by 6 bases and J by 6 bases, with 10 bases in between. The cysteine opens and the phenylalanine closes a CDR3 of 12 amino acids. Only the CDR3 part of the read is kept: 36 bases, read in frame from the first base. The germline V gene sets CDR1 to SNHLY and CDR2 to FYNNEI. The sequence was collected from a child aged 2 to 15 with inherited bone marrow failure, due to receive a stem cell transplant. The sequence links TRBV2 to TRBJ2-3, with no confidently assigned D gene. The material sequenced was PBMCs, taken before TCRalphabeta/CD19-depleted stem cell transplant. The DNA is TGTGCCAGCAGCTCGACATGGGATACGCAGTATTTT. Translated, it gives CASSSTWDTQYF.